This TCR beta chain comes out of a study of T cells after posttransplantation cyclophosphamide. Study-wide findings and caveats: TRB overlap between skin or GI tissue T cells and blood was limited.

The CDR3 length is 14 residues. Germline CDR1 is MNHEY and CDR2 is SMNVEV (reference sequence). The V end was cut by 5 bases, the J end by 5 bases, with 16 bases between. This table comes from immunoSEQ multiplex PCR, and its TCRdb copy is limited to in-frame clones, with some not included. The repertoire holds roughly 20,000 clones, with around 98% as singletons. Cells defined as naive were viable CD3+CD4+ or CD3+CD8+ and CCR7+CD45RA+CD45RO-CD95-CD27+CD28+. A note on this clone: Its matching antigen is unknown.

The chain couples TRBV27 to TRBJ2-7, with D possibly matching TRBD2 (6 bases). The receptor comes from a man aged 35 to 55 in good health, CMV-negative, and a related stem cell transplant donor. Sequences were obtained from naive CD8+ T cells sorted from PBMCs. The CDR3 nucleotides are TGTGCCAGCAGTCCTGGGGGGAGTGACAACGAGCAGTACTTC. Its translation: CASSPGGSDNEQYF.